This TCR beta chain was documented in a study of T cell responses to AZD1222 COVID-19 vaccine. Findings of the study overall: Increases in Spike-specific TCR breadth and depth were seen after two AZD1222 doses. Donors in the cohort were predominantly white British and more often female, and clonal diversity was possibly underestimated.

Profiled with immunoSEQ multiplex PCR; TCRdb holds only in-frame clones, not every one. The sample holds some 190,000 clones, about 91% seen once. Remarks on this clone: Its target is unknown.

Germline lookup yields CDR1 LGHDT and CDR2 YNNKEL (reference sequence). The CDR3 totals 12 residues. J lost 7 bases, V lost 4 bases, and 3 bases had no gene match. The chain couples TRBV3-1 (or the pseudogene TRBV3-2) to TRBJ1-1, with TRBD1 identical over 7 bases. The receptor was isolated from an adult in good health. The source was peripheral blood, collected on day 0 of AZD1222 vaccination. This CDR3 reads CASSPTGLEAFF. The CDR3 bases are TGTGCCAGCAGCCCGACAGGGCTTGAAGCTTTCTTT.